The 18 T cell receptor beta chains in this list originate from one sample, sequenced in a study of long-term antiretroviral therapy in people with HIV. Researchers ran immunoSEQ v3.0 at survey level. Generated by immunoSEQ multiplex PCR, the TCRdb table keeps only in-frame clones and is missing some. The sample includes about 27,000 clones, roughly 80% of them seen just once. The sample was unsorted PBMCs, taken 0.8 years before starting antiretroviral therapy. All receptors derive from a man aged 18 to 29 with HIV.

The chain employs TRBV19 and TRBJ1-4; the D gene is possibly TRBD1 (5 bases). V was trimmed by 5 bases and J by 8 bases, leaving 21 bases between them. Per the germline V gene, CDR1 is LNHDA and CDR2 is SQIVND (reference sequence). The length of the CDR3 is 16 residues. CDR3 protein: CASSSGRGDLGEKLFF. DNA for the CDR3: TGTGCCAGTAGTTCGGGGAGAGGGGATTTAGGGGAAAAACTGTTTTTT. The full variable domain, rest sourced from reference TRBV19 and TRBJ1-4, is DGGITQSPKYLFRKEGQNVTLSCEQNLNHDAMYWYRQDPGQGLRLIYYSQIVNDFQKGDIAEGYSVSREKKESFPLTVTSAQKNPTAFYLCASSSGRGDLGEKLFFGSGTQLSVL.

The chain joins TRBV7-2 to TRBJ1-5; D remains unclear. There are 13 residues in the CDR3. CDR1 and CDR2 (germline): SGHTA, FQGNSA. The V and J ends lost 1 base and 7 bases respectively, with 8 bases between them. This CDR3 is CASSLDLDQPQHF. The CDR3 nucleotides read TGTGCCAGCAGCTTAGACTTGGACCAGCCCCAGCATTTT. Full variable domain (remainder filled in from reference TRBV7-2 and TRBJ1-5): GAGVSQSPSNKVTEKGKDVELRCDPISGHTALYWYRQSLGQGLEFLIYFQGNSAPDKSGLPSDRFSAERTGGSVSTLTIQRTQQEDSAVYLCASSLDLDQPQHFGDGTRLSIL.

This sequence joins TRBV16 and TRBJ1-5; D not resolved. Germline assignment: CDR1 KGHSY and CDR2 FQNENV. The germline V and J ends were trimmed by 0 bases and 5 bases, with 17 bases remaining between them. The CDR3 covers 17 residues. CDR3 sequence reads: CASSQSRAKGGHQPQHF. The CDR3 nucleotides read TGTGCCAGCAGCCAATCTCGGGCGAAGGGTGGACATCAGCCCCAGCATTTT.

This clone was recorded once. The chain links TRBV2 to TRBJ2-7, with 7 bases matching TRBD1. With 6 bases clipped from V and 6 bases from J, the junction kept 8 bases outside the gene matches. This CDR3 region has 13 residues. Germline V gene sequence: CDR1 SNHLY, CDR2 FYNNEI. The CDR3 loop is CASSEERGREQYF. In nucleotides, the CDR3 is TGTGCCAGCAGCGAGGAGAGGGGGCGCGAGCAGTACTTC.

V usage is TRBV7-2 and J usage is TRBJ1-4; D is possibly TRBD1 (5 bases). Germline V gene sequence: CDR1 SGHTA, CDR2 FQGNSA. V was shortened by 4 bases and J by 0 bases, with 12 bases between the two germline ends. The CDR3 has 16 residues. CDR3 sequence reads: CASSSRQTATNEKLFF. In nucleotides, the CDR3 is TGTGCCAGCAGCTCAAGACAGACAGCAACTAATGAAAAACTGTTTTTT.

The CDR3 sequence: CASTRDRNYGYTF. The CDR3, as DNA: TGTGCCAGCACCCGGGACCGGAACTATGGCTACACCTTC. The chain links TRBV2 to TRBJ1-2; D might be TRBD1 (5 bases). V was cut by 7 bases and J by 2 bases, with 11 bases left in between. CDR1 is SNHLY and CDR2 is FYNNEI in the germline V gene. CDR3 length: 13 amino acids.

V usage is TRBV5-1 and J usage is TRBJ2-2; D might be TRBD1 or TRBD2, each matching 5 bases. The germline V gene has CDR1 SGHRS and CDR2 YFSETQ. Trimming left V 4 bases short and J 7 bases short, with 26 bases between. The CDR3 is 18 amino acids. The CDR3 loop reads CASSLYPGPREIGGELFF. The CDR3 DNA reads TGCGCCAGCAGCCTATATCCGGGGCCACGTGAAATAGGCGGGGAGCTGTTTTTT.

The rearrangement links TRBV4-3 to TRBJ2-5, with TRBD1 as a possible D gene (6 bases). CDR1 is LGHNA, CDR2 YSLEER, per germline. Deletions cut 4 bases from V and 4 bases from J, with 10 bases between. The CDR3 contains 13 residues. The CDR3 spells CASSLKGVETQYF. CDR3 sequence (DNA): TGCGCCAGCAGCCTTAAGGGGGTAGAGACCCAGTACTTC.

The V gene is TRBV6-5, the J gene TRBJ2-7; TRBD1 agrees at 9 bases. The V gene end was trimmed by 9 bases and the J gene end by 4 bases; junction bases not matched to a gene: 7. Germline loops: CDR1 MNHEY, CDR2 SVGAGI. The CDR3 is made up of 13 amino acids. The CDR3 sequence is CASRRDRDYEQYF. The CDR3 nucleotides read TGTGCCAGTCGCCGGGACAGGGATTACGAGCAGTACTTC.

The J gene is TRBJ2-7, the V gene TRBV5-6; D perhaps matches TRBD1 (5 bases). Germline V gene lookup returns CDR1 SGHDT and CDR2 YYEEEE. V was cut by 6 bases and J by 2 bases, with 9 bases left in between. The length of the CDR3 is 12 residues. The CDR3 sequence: CASTAGPYEQYF. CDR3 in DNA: TGTGCCAGCACCGCAGGGCCCTACGAGCAGTACTTC.

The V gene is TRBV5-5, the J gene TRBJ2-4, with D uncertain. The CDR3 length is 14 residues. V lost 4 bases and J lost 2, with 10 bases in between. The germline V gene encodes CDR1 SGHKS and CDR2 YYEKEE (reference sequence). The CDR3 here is CASSVFGTKNIQYF. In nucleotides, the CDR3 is TGTGCCAGCAGCGTTTTCGGAACCAAAAACATTCAGTACTTC.

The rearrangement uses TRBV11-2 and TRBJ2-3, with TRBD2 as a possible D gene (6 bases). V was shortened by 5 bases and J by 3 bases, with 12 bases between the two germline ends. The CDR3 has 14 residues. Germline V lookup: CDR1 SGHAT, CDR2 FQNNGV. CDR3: CASSPDGGTDTQYF. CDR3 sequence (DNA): TGTGCCAGCAGCCCCGACGGGGGAACAGATACGCAGTATTTT.

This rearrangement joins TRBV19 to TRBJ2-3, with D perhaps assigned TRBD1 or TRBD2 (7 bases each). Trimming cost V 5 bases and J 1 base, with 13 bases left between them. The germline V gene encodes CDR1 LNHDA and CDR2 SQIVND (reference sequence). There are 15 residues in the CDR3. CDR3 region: CASSSGGGGTDTQYF. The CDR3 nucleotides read TGTGCCAGTAGTTCAGGGGGAGGGGGCACAGATACGCAGTATTTT.

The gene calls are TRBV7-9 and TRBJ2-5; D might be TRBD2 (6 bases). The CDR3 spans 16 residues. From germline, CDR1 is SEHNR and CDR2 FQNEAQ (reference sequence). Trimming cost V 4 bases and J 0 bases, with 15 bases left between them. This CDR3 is CASSSLSRGYQETQYF. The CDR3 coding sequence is TGTGCCAGCAGCTCGCTTTCCCGGGGGTACCAAGAGACCCAGTACTTC.

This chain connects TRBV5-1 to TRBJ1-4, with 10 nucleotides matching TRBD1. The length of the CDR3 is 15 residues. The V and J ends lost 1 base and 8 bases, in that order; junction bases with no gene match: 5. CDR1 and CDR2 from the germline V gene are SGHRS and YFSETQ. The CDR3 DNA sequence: TGCGCCAGCAGCTTGTTTGGACAGGGGGAGGAAAAACTGTTTTTT. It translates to CASSLFGQGEEKLFF.

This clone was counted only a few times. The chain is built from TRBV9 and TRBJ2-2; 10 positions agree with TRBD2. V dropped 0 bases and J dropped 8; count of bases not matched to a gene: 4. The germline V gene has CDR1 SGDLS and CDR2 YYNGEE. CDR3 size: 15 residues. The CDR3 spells CASSVGSGRTGELFF. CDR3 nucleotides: TGTGCCAGCAGCGTAGGTAGCGGGAGGACTGGGGAGCTGTTTTTT.

The CDR3 protein is CASRLLRGESQPQHF. In nucleotides, the CDR3 is TGTGCCAGCAGGCTCCTCCGGGGGGAGAGTCAGCCCCAGCATTTT. The V gene is TRBV6-6, the J gene TRBJ1-5, with a tentative D call TRBD1 (5 bases). Germline V gives CDR1 MNHNY, CDR2 SVGAGI (reference sequence). This CDR3 has 15 residues. Trimming shortened V by 6 bases and J by 6 bases, and 18 bases separated the two germline ends.

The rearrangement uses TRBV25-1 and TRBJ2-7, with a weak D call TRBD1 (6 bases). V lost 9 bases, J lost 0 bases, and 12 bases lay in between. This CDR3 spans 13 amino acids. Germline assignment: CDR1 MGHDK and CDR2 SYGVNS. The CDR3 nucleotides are TGTGCCAGTCGGGACATCCACTCCTACGAGCAGTACTTC. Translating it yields CASRDIHSYEQYF.